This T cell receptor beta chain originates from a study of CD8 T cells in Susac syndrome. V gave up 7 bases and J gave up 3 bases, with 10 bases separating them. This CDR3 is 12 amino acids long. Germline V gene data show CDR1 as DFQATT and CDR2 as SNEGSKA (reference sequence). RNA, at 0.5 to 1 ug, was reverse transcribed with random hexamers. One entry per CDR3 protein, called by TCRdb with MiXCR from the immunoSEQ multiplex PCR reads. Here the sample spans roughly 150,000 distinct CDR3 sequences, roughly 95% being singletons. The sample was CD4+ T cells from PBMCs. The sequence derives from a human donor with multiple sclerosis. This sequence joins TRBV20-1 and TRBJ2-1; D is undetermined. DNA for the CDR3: TGCAGTGTTGACTCCCTCTACAATGAGCAGTTCTTC. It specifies CSVDSLYNEQFF.